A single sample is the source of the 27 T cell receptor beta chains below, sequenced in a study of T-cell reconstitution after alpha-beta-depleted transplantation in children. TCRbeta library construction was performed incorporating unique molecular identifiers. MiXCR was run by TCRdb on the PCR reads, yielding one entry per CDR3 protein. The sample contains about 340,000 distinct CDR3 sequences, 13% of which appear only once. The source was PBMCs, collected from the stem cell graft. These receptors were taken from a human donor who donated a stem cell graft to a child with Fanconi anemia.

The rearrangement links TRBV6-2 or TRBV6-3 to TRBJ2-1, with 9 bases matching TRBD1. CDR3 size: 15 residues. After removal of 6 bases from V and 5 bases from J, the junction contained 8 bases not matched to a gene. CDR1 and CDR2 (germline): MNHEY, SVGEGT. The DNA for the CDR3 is TGTGCCAGCAGAGAACCGGGACAGGGTGACAATGAGCAGTTCTTC. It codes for CASREPGQGDNEQFF.

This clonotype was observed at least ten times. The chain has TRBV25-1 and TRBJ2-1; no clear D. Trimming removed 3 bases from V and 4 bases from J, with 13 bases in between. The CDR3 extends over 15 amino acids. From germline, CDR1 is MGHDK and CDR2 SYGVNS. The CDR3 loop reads CASSDPGGSYNEQFF. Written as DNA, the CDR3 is TGTGCCAGCAGTGACCCCGGTGGATCGTACAATGAGCAGTTCTTC. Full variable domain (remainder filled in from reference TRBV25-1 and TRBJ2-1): EADIYQTPRYLVIGTGKKITLECSQTMGHDKMYWYQQDPGMELHLIHYSYGVNSTEKGDLSSESTVSRIRTEHFPLTLESARPSHTSQYLCASSDPGGSYNEQFFGPGTRLTVL.

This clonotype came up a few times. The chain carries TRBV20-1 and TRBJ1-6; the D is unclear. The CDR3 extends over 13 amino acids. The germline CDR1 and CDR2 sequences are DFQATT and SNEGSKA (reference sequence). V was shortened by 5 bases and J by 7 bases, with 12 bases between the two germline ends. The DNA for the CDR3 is TGCAGTGCTTCCTCAAGATCCAATTCACCCCTCCACTTT. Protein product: CSASSRSNSPLHF.

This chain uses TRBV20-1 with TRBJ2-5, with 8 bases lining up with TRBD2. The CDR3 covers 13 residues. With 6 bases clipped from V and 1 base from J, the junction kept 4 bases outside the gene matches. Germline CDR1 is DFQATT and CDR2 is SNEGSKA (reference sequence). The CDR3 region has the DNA TGCAGTGCCCTCGGGGGGGCCCAAGAGACCCAGTACTTC. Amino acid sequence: CSALGGAQETQYF.

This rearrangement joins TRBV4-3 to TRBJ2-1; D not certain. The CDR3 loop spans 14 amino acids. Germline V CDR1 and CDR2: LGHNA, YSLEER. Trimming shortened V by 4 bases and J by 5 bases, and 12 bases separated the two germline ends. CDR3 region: CASSPSTGNNEQFF. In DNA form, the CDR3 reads TGCGCCAGCAGCCCATCAACCGGAAACAATGAGCAGTTCTTC.

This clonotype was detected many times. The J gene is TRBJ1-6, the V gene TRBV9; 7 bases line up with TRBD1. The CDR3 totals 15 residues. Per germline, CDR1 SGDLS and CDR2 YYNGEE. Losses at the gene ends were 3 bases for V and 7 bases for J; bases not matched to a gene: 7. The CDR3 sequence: CASSASATGNSPLHF. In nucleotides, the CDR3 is TGTGCCAGCAGCGCATCCGCGACAGGGAATTCACCCCTCCACTTT.

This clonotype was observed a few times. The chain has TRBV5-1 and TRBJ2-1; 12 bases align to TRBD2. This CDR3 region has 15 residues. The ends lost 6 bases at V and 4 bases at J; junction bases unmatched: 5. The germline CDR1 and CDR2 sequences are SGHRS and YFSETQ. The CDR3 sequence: CASIEGTSGYNEQFF. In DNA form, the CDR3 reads TGCGCCAGCATCGAGGGGACTAGCGGGTACAATGAGCAGTTCTTC. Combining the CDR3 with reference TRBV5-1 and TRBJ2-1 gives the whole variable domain KAGVTQTPRYLIKTRGQQVTLSCSPISGHRSVSWYQQTPGQGLQFLFEYFSETQRNKGNFPGRFSGRQFSNSRSEMNVSTLELGDSALYLCASIEGTSGYNEQFFGPGTRLTVL.

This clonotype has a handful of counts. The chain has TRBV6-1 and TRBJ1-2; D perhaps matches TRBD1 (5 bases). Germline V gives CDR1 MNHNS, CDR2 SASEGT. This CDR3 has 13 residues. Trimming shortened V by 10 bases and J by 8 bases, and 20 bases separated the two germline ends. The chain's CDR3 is CATRTTVAGGYTF. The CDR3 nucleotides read TGTGCCACACGGACGACAGTGGCGGGAGGCTACACCTTC.

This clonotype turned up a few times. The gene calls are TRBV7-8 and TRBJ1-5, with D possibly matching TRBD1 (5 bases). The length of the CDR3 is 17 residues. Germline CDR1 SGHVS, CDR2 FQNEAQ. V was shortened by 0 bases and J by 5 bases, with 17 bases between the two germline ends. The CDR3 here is CASSLAKVARGHQPQHF. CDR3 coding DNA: TGTGCCAGCAGCTTAGCGAAAGTTGCCCGGGGACATCAGCCCCAGCATTTT. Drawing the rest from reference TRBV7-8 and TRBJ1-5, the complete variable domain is GAGVSQSPRYKVAKRGQDVALRCDPISGHVSLFWYQQALGQGPEFLTYFQNEAQLDKSGLPSDRFFAERPEGSVSTLKIQRTQQEDSAVYLCASSLAKVARGHQPQHFGDGTRLSIL.

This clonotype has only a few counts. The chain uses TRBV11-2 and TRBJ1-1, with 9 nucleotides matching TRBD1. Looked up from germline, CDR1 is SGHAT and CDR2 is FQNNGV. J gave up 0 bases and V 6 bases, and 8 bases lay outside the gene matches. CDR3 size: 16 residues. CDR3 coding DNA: TGTGCCAGCAGACCGACAGGGGGGTTAATGAACACTGAAGCTTTCTTT. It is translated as CASRPTGGLMNTEAFF.

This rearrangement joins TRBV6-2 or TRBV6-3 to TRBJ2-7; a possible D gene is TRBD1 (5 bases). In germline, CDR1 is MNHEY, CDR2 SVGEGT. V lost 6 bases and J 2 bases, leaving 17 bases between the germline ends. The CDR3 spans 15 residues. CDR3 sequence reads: CASSPDAAGPYEQYF. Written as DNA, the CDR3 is TGTGCCAGCAGCCCGGACGCCGCAGGGCCCTACGAGCAGTACTTC.

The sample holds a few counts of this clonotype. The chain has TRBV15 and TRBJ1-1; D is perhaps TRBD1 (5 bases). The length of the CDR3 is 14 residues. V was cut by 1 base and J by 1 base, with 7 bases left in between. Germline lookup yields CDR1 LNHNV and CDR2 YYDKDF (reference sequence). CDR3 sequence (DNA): TGTGCCACCAGCAGAGTCGGGGGGAACACTGAAGCTTTCTTT. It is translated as CATSRVGGNTEAFF.

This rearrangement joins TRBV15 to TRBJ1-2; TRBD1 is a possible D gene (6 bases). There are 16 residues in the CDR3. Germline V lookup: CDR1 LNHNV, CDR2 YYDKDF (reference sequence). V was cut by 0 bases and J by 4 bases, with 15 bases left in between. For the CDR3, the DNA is TGTGCCACCAGCAGAGATGGGGACAACTCCCCCTATGGCTACACCTTC. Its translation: CATSRDGDNSPYGYTF.

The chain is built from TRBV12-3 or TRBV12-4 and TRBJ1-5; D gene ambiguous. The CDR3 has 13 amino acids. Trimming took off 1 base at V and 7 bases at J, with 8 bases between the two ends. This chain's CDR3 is CASSLDHGQPQHF. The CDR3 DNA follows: TGTGCCAGCAGTTTAGACCATGGCCAGCCCCAGCATTTT.

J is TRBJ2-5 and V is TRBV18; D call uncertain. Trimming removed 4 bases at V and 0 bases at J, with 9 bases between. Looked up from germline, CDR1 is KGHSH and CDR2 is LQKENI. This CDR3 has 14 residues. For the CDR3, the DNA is TGTGCCAGCTCACTGCCCCGAAACCAAGAGACCCAGTACTTC. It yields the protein CASSLPRNQETQYF.

The CDR3 nucleotides read TGTGCCAGCAGTGGGCCGGACAGCAACAAGCAGTACGTC. This codes for CASSGPDSNKQYV. The chain links TRBV25-1 to TRBJ2-7; TRBD1 is a possible D gene (6 bases). The V gene lost 4 bases and the J gene lost 8 bases, with 15 bases spanning the gap. The CDR3 loop spans 13 amino acids. Germline V CDR1 and CDR2: MGHDK, SYGVNS.

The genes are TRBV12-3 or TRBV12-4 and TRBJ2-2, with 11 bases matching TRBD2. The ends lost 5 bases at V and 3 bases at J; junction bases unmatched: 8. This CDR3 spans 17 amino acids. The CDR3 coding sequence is TGTGCCAGCAGTCGCTCCGGGACTAGCGGATACACCGGGGAGCTGTTTTTT. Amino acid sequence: CASSRSGTSGYTGELFF.

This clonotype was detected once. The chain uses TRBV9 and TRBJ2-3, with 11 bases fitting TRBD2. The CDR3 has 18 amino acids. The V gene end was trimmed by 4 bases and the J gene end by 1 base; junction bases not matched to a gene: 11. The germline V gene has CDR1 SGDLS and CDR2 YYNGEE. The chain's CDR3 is CASSTRFGTSGGTDTQYF. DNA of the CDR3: TGTGCCAGCAGCACCCGATTTGGGACTAGCGGAGGCACAGATACGCAGTATTTT.

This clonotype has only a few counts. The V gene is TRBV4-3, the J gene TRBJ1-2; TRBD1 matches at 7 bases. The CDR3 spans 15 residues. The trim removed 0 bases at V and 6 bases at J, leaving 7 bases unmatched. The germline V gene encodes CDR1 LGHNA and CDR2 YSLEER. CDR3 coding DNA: TGCGCCAGCAGCCAAGATTTGACAGGGCTGGATGGCTACACCTTC. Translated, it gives CASSQDLTGLDGYTF.

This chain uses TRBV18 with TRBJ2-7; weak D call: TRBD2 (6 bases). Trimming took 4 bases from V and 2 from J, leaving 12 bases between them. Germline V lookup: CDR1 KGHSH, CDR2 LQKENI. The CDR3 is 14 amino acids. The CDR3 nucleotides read TGTGCCAGCTCACTAGCGGAGCCCCCCTACGAGCAGTACTTC. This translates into CASSLAEPPYEQYF.

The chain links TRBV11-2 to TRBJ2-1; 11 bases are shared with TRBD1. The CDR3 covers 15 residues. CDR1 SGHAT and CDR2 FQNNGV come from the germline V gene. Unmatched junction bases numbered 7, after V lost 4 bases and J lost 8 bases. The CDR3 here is CASSSSGQGAYEQFF. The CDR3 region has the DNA TGTGCCAGCAGCTCCTCCGGACAGGGGGCCTATGAGCAGTTCTTC.

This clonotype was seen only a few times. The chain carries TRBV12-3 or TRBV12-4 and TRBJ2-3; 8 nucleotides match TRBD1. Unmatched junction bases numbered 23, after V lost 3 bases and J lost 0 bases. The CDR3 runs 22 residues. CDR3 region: CASSFDAGGPTIDDSSTDTQYF. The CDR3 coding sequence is TGTGCCAGCAGTTTCGACGCAGGGGGCCCCACAATAGATGATTCTAGCACAGATACGCAGTATTTT.

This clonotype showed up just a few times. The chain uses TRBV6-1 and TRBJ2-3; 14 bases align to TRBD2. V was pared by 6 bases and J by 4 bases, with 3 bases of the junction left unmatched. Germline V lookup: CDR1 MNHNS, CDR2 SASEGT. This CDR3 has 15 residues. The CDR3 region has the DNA TGTGCCAGCAGCGGACTAGCGGGAGGTTCAGATACGCAGTATTTT. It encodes CASSGLAGGSDTQYF.

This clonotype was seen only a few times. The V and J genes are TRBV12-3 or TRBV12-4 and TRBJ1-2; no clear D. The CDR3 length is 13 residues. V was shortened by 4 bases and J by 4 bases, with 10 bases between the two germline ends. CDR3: CASSWGDPYGYTF. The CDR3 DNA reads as TGTGCCAGCAGTTGGGGTGATCCCTATGGCTACACCTTC.

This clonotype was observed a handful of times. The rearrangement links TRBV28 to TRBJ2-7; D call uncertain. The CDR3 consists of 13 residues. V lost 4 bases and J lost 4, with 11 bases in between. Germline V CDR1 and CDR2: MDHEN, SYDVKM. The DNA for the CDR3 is TGTGCCAGCAGTTATTCCAGGTCTTACGAGCAGTACGTC. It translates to CASSYSRSYEQYV.

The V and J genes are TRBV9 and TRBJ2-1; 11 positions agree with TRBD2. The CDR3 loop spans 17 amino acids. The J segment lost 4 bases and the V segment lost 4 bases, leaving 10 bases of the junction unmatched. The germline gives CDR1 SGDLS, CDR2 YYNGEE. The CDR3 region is CASSSRLAGGLYNEQFF. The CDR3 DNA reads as TGTGCCAGCAGCTCCCGTTTAGCGGGGGGGCTATACAATGAGCAGTTCTTC.

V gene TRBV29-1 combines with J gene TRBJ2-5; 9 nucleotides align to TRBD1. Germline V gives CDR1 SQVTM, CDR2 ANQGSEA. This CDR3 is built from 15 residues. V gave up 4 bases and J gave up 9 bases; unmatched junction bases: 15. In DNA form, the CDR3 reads TGCAGCGTTGGATTGTGGGACAGGGACCGGGCTGCCCAGTACTTC. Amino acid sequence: CSVGLWDRDRAAQYF.